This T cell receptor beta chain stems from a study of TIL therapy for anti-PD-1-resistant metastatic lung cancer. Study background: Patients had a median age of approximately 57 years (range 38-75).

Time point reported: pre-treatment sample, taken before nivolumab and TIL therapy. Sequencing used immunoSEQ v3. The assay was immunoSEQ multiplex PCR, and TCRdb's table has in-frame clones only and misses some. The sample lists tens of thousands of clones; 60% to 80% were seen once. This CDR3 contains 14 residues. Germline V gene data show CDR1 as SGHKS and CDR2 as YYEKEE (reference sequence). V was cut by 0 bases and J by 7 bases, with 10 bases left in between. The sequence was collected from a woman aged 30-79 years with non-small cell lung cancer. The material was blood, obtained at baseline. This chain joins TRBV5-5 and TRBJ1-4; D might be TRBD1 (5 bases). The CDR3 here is CASSLGARGEKLFF. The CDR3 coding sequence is TGTGCCAGCAGCTTGGGGGCTAGGGGTGAAAAACTGTTTTTT.